This T cell receptor beta chain was found in a study of cytomegalovirus exposure and HLA in healthy donors. Turning to this clone: The antigen is undetermined.

Trimming removed 7 bases from V and 1 base from J, with 8 bases in between. CDR3 length: 12 amino acids. Looked up from germline, CDR1 is SNHLY and CDR2 is FYNNEI. Study-wide results and caveats: There were several of the most significant clusters that appeared linked to common viral pathogens in a later analysis. In a later analysis, 16,951 TCR beta sequences were associated with HLA alleles at 0.05 false discovery rate.

PCR employed 60 Vbeta and 13 Jbeta primers. Profiled with immunoSEQ multiplex PCR; TCRdb holds only in-frame clones, not every one. Of over 100,000 clones in the sample, roughly 67% were seen once. Sequencing was carried out using PBMCs. The source of this sequence is a man aged 35-49 years in good health and CMV-seronegative. The chain links TRBV2 to TRBJ2-7; the D gene is possibly TRBD2 (5 bases). The CDR3 nucleotides are TGTGCCAGCAAGAGGGAGTCCTACGAGCAGTACTTC. Translated, it gives CASKRESYEQYF.